Sequencing of this T cell receptor beta chain was carried out in a study of CD8 T cells in Susac syndrome (dated by TCRdb to 2018 to 2020). Regarding the research as a whole: Of the Susac syndrome patients who were sequenced, eight or nine were in clinical remission while 5 or 6 had clinically active disease. At the time of blood withdrawal, Susac syndrome patients were either therapy-naive, taking corticosteroids (with some also receiving IVIg), or on IVIg alone. The study used repertoire sequencing to test whether antigen drove CD8+ T cell activation and differentiation in Susac syndrome. Findings and caveats that apply to the study as a whole: The number of individuals in the TCR sequencing and HLA analysis was recognized as being relatively small. In the CD4+ T cell repertoire of Susac syndrome patients, clonal expansion was not detected.

Its CDR3 holds 15 amino acids, cysteine through phenylalanine. Only CDR3 DNA remains: 45 bases, in frame from the first base. According to the germline V gene, CDR1 reads SQVTM and CDR2 reads ANQGSEA. V is pared back by 3 bases and J by 8 bases, with 22 bases lying between the germline termini. Details on this clonotype: Its antigen is not yet known. No per-base quality is available; no much larger clone lies one base away.

Peripheral blood CD8+ and CD4+ T cells from healthy donors, Susac syndrome patients and multiple sclerosis patients were profiled by high-throughput TCR beta sequencing. Recently defined diagnostic criteria for definite or probable disease were met by the Susac syndrome patients. Bulk CD8+ and CD4+ T cells were purified by magnetic negative isolation, while CD8+ TEMRA cells were enriched using FACS. Blood was drawn into EDTA tubes, processed within 24 hours, and PBMCs were isolated by density gradient centrifugation. PBMCs destined for TCR sequencing were cryopreserved in liquid nitrogen and later thawed in a 37 °C water bath. The sorted or isolated CD4+, CD8+ and CD8+ TEMRA cells reached a purity of at least 90%. RNA was extracted with the RNeasy kit and about 0.5 to 1 ug was reverse transcribed using random hexamers. The immunoSEQ multiplex PCR assay, which covers 54 Vbeta and 13 Jbeta segments, was used to amplify TCR beta CDR3 regions. To correct PCR amplification bias, a synthetic template baseline was used for both primer optimization and computational correction. Per the authors' processing: Reads were assigned to V, D and J genes according to IMGT and analyzed in immunoSEQ Analyzer, with only productive sequences retained. To calculate clonality, Shannon entropy was normalized by log2 of the number of productive unique sequences and then subtracted from one. For each patient and control, public and private clones were evaluated within the 100 most prevalent clones. Clones were defined as Susac-specific when absent from the healthy and MS cohorts, from roughly 1,100 published viral clones and from other ImmuneACCESS disease sequences. TCRdb redid the processing of the public reads, applying fastp at Q25 and MiXCR, and retained in-frame beta chains. For every CDR3 protein sequence, its rows merge into one entry that carries the most common genes and DNA. What appears here as the V and J calls and clone size reflects TCRdb's work, not the paper's. Here the sample has around 170,000 distinct CDR3 sequences; 95% occur a single time. Jointly, the top ten make up roughly 0.098% of the sample.

This receptor chain uses TRBV29-1 and TRBJ1-2; no D gene can be assigned with confidence. The clonotype was recovered from a human donor with Susac syndrome. The sample consisted of CD4+ T cells from PBMCs. The CDR3 corresponds to CSVEEQPLSPKGYTF. The bases are TGCAGCGTTGAGGAACAGCCATTATCCCCGAAAGGCTACACCTTC.